The sequence of this T cell receptor (beta chain) was determined in a study of identical twins. TCRdb itself ran the 5' RACE reads through MiXCR, one entry per CDR3 protein. This table holds roughly 1.6 million distinct CDR3 sequences, roughly 35% found once. CDR3 length: 12 amino acids. The sequencing input was cord blood. This TCR was recovered from a newborn girl in good health. V usage is TRBV12-3 or TRBV12-4 and J usage is TRBJ1-1; 9 bases are shared with TRBD1. CDR3 DNA sequence: TGTACCGGGGGACAGGGGAACACTGAAGCTTTCTTT. This translates into CTGGQGNTEAFF.